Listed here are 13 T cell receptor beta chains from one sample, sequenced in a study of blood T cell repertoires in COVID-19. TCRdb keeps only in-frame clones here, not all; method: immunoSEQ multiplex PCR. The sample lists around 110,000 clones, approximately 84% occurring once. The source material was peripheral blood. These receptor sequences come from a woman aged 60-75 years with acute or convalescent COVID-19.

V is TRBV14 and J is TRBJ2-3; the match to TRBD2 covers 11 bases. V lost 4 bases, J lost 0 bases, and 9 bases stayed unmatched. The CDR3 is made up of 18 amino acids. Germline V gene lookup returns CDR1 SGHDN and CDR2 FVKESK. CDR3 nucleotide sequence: TGTGCCAGCAGCCTTCTAGCGGGGGGCTACACTAGCACAGATACGCAGTATTTT. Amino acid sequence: CASSLLAGGYTSTDTQYF.

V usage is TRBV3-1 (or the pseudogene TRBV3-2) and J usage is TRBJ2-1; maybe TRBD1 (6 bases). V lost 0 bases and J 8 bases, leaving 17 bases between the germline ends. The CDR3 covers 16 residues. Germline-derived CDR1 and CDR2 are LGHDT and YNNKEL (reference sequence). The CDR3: CASSQDQGPGGYEQFF. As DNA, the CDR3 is TGTGCCAGCAGCCAAGATCAGGGGCCCGGCGGGTATGAGCAGTTCTTC.

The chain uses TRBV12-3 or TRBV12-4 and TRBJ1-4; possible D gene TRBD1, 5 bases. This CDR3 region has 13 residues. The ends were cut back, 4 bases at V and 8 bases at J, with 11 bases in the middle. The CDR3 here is CASSWQGSEKLFF. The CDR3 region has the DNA TGTGCCAGCAGTTGGCAGGGTAGCGAAAAACTGTTTTTT.

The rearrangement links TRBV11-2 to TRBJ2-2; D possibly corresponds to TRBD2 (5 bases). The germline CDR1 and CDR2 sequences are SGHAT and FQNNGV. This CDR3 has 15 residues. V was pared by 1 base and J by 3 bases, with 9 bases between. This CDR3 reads CASSLARRDTGELFF. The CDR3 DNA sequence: TGTGCCAGCAGCTTAGCCAGGCGGGACACCGGGGAGCTGTTTTTT.

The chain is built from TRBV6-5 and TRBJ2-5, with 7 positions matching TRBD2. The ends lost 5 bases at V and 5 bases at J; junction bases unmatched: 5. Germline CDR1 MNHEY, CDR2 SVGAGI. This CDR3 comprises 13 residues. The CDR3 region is CASSRTRFETQYF. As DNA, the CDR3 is TGTGCCAGCAGTAGGACTAGATTTGAGACCCAGTACTTC.

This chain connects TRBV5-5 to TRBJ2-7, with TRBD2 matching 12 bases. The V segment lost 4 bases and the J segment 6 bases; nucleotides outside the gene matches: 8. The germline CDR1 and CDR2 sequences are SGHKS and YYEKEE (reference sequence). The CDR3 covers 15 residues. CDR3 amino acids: CASSALLAGGPEQYF. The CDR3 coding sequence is TGTGCCAGCAGCGCCTTACTAGCGGGAGGACCCGAGCAGTACTTC.

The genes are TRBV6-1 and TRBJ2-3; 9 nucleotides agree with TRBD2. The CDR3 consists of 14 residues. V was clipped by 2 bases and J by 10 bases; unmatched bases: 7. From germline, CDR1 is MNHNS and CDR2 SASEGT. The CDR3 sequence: CASSEISSGVSQYF. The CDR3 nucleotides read TGTGCCAGCAGTGAAATCTCTAGCGGGGTTTCGCAGTATTTT.

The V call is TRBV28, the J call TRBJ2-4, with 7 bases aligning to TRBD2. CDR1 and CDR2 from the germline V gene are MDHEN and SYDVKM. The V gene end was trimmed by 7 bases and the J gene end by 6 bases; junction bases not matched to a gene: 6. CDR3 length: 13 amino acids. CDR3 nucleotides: TGTGCCAGCAACAGCGGGGCGGGAAACATTCAGTACTTC. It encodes CASNSGAGNIQYF.

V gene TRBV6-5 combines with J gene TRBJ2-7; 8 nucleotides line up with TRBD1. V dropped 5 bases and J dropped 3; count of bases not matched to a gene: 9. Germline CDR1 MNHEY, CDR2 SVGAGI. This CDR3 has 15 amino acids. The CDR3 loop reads CASSPTGGSNYEQYF. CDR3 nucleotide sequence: TGTGCCAGCAGTCCTACAGGGGGATCAAACTACGAGCAGTACTTC.

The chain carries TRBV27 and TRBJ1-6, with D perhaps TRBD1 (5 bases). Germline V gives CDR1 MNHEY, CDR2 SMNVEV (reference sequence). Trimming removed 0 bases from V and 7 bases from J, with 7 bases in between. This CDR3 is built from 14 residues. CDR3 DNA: TGTGCCAGCAGTTTATCGTGGACAAATTCACCCCTCCACTTT. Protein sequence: CASSLSWTNSPLHF.

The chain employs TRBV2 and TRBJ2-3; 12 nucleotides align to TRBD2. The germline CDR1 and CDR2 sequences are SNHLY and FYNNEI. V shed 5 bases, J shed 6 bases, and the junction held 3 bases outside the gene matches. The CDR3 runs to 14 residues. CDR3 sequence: CASSPLAGGDTQYF. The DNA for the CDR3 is TGTGCCAGCAGTCCGCTAGCGGGGGGGGATACGCAGTATTTT. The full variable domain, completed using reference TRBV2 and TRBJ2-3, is EPEVTQTPSHQVTQMGQEVILRCVPISNHLYFYWYRQILGQKVEFLVSFYNNEISEKSEIFDDQFSVERPDGSNFTLKIRSTKLEDSAMYFCASSPLAGGDTQYFGPGTRLTVL.

The CDR3 DNA sequence: TGTGCCAGCTCCCTCGTTGCGGACACAGATACGCAGTATTTT. Amino acid sequence: CASSLVADTDTQYF. This chain links TRBV18 with TRBJ2-3; D uncertain. The CDR3 is 14 amino acids. Germline V lookup: CDR1 KGHSH, CDR2 LQKENI. Trimming shortened V by 6 bases and J by 2 bases, and 12 bases separated the two germline ends.

CDR3 DNA: TGTGCCAGCAGTTACTTACGACAGGGCTTGGGGGCTGAAGCTTTCTTT. Its protein is CASSYLRQGLGAEAFF. This chain joins TRBV6-5 and TRBJ1-1; 7 bases fit TRBD1. V was pared by 1 base and J by 6 bases, with 11 bases of the junction left unmatched. The germline V gene has CDR1 MNHEY and CDR2 SVGAGI. The CDR3 spans 16 residues.